This T cell receptor (beta chain) emerged from a study of shared T cell receptors in the human thymus. This clone was seen only a few times. Trimming cost V 0 bases and J 2 bases, with 18 bases left between them. The germline V gene encodes CDR1 SGHKS and CDR2 YYEKEE (reference sequence). The CDR3 consists of 17 residues. The data were produced by immunoSEQ multiplex PCR, yet TCRdb's version contains in-frame clones alone and is incomplete. The sample includes hundreds of thousands of clones, around 87% of them seen just once. The sample was also linked to a second study, of human thymus T cells. As that report states: The sample donors, healthy Finnish infants, were having corrective surgery for congenital heart defects. The thymus was resected at corrective cardiac surgery. Blood and thymic repertoires both appeared biased in V and J gene usage. Related reports documented highly overlapping thymic repertoires among unrelated individuals.

The sequencing input was thymocytes. The gene calls are TRBV5-5 and TRBJ2-7, with a weak D call TRBD1 (7 bases). The clonotype comes from a boy under three years old with a congenital heart defect. The CDR3 loop is CASSLGGPQGGTYEQYF. In nucleotides, the CDR3 is TGTGCCAGCAGCTTGGGGGGGCCGCAGGGGGGTACCTACGAGCAGTACTTC.